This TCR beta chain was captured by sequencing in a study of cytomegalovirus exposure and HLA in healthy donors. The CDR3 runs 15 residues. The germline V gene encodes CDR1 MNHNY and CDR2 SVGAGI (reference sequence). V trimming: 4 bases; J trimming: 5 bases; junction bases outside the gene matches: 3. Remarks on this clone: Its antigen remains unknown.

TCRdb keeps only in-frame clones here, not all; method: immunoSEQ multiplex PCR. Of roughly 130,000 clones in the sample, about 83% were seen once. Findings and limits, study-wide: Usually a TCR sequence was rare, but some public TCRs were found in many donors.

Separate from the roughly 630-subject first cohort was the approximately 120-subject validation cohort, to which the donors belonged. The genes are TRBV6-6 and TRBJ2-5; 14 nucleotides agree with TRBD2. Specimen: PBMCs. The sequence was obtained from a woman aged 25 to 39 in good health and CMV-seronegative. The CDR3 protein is CASSSGLAGAETQYF. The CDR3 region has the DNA TGTGCCAGCAGTTCGGGACTAGCGGGGGCTGAGACCCAGTACTTC.